A single T cell receptor beta chain is shown here with its context. This specimen comes from a study of blood T cell repertoires in COVID-19. Background on the study: Acute and convalescent COVID-19 samples came from the United States, Italy and Spain. The analysed material was cDNA or gDNA that came from T cells, B-cell-depleted T cells, or PBMCs.

As handled by the study authors: From reference gene primer amplification, estimates of nucleated cell counts were derived. The method was immunoSEQ multiplex PCR; TCRdb's version includes in-frame clones alone and lacks a portion of them. V and J calls and clone size follow that table, whereas D and trimming were derived from the DNA. The sample contains a few hundred thousand clones, about 85% of which appear only once. The specimen was peripheral blood. The receptor was isolated from a woman in her forties or fifties who had recovered from COVID-19.

The CDR3 reads CASSMRYYGYGYTF. The CDR3 DNA sequence: TGTGCCAGCAGTATGCGGTATTATGGCTATGGCTACACCTTC. This rearrangement joins TRBV6-5 to TRBJ1-2; D is unclear. Germline CDR1 reads MNHEY; CDR2 reads SVGAGI. The V and J ends lost 5 bases and 4 bases respectively, with 14 bases between them. The CDR3 runs 14 residues.